The 21 T cell receptor beta chains given below trace back to one sample, sequenced in a study of early T cells in non-severe SARS-CoV-2 infection. TCRdb reprocessed the 5' RACE reads with MiXCR, giving one entry per CDR3 protein. The sample carries around 40,000 distinct CDR3 sequences, approximately 6.1% recorded once. Sequencing was done on a sample of whole blood. These receptors all stem from an adult who was a healthcare worker with PCR-confirmed SARS-CoV-2 infection or an uninfected control (not recorded which).

This clonotype was counted ten times or more. The V call is TRBV3-1, the J call TRBJ1-2; D not certain. Trimming cost V 1 base and J 7 bases, with 10 bases left between them. The CDR3 covers 13 residues. The germline V gene has CDR1 LGHDT and CDR2 YNNKEL (reference sequence). The CDR3 spells CASSQGKAGGYTF. The CDR3, as DNA: TGTGCCAGCAGCCAAGGCAAAGCGGGTGGCTACACCTTC.

This clonotype was recorded at least ten times. The rearrangement links TRBV6-5 to TRBJ2-1; D unresolved. Trimming removed 1 base from V and 2 bases from J, with 12 bases in between. Germline V gene sequence: CDR1 MNHEY, CDR2 SVGAGI. The CDR3 spans 16 residues. CDR3 bases: TGTGCCAGCAGTTACTTGGGTGCGGATACCTACAATGAGCAGTTCTTC. This translates into CASSYLGADTYNEQFF.

This clonotype has at least ten counts. The chain couples TRBV9 to TRBJ2-3, with 9 bases that match TRBD2. The germline V gene has CDR1 SGDLS and CDR2 YYNGEE. The V segment lost 5 bases and the J segment 5 bases; nucleotides outside the gene matches: 12. The CDR3 has 16 residues. CDR3 region: CASSVPLAGVGDTQYF. DNA for the CDR3: TGTGCCAGCAGTGTACCTTTAGCGGGAGTGGGAGATACGCAGTATTTT. The variable domain in full, with the rest retrieved from reference TRBV9 and TRBJ2-3, is DSGVTQTPKHLITATGQRVTLRCSPRSGDLSVYWYQQSLDQGLQFLIQYYNGEERAKGNILERFSAQQFPDLHSELNLSSLELGDSALYFCASSVPLAGVGDTQYFGPGTRLTVL.

In its sample, this clonotype was seen many times. The gene calls are TRBV28 and TRBJ1-1; unclear D gene. Looked up from germline, CDR1 is MDHEN and CDR2 is SYDVKM. V was shortened by 6 bases and J by 6 bases, with 8 bases between the two germline ends. The CDR3 is 11 residues long. CDR3 loop: CASRGKPEAFF. In DNA form, the CDR3 reads TGTGCCAGCAGAGGGAAGCCTGAAGCTTTCTTT.

The table lists this clonotype with many counts. The chain uses TRBV7-3 and TRBJ2-1, with D possibly being TRBD2 (6 bases). CDR3 length: 12 amino acids. V shed 3 bases and J shed 9 bases, with 9 bases lying between them. Germline CDR1 SGHTA, CDR2 FQGTGA. The CDR3: CASSLRRGEQFF. CDR3 sequence (DNA): TGTGCCAGCAGCTTGAGGAGGGGTGAGCAGTTCTTC.

This clonotype was detected many times. The rearrangement uses TRBV5-1 and TRBJ2-1; the match to TRBD2 covers 13 bases. Germline CDR1 and CDR2: SGHRS and YFSETQ. This CDR3 spans 16 amino acids. The trim removed 3 bases at V and 4 bases at J, leaving 4 bases unmatched. The CDR3, as DNA: TGCGCCAGCAGCTCGCAGGGACTAGCGGGATACAATGAGCAGTTCTTC. Its translation: CASSSQGLAGYNEQFF.

The chain recombines TRBV29-1 with TRBJ2-5; D ambiguous. CDR3 length: 14 amino acids. Germline CDR1 SQVTM, CDR2 ANQGSEA. The ends were cut back, 0 bases at V and 0 bases at J, with 8 bases in the middle. CDR3 nucleotides: TGCAGCGTTGAAGATCGAGTCTACCAAGAGACCCAGTACTTC. As protein: CSVEDRVYQETQYF.

This clonotype was seen only a few times. V gene TRBV10-2 combines with J gene TRBJ2-1; possible D gene TRBD2, 7 bases. V lost 8 bases to trimming and J lost 4 bases, with 15 bases between them. Germline V gene sequence: CDR1 WSHSY, CDR2 SAAADI. This CDR3 is built from 14 residues. As DNA, the CDR3 is TGCGCCAGCCGGGGGCTAGCGGAGTACAATGAGCAGTTCTTC. This codes for CASRGLAEYNEQFF.

The table lists this clonotype with many counts. V usage is TRBV19 and J usage is TRBJ2-7; D is possibly TRBD2 (6 bases). V lost 8 bases and J lost 0, with 11 bases in between. Looked up from germline, CDR1 is LNHDA and CDR2 is SQIVND (reference sequence). CDR3 length equals 13 residues. DNA for the CDR3: TGTGCCAGTCGCCGCGGGGTCTCCTACGAGCAGTACTTC. This sequence encodes CASRRGVSYEQYF. Based on the CDR3 plus reference TRBV19 and TRBJ2-7, the full variable domain is DGGITQSPKYLFRKEGQNVTLSCEQNLNHDAMYWYRQDPGQGLRLIYYSQIVNDFQKGDIAEGYSVSREKKESFPLTVTSAQKNPTAFYLCASRRGVSYEQYFGPGTRLTVT.

This clonotype was seen many times. The chain links TRBV6-6 to TRBJ2-1; D is undetermined. The ends were cut back, 5 bases at V and 0 bases at J, with 20 bases in the middle. Germline V CDR1 and CDR2: MNHNY, SVGAGI (reference sequence). The CDR3 extends over 18 amino acids. The CDR3: CASSVRLTGFSSYNEQFF. The CDR3 bases are TGTGCCAGCAGTGTACGCCTTACGGGTTTTAGCTCCTACAATGAGCAGTTCTTC.

This clonotype was counted at least ten times. The chain combines TRBV7-9 with TRBJ2-1; D gene ambiguous. Germline CDR1 is SEHNR and CDR2 is FQNEAQ (reference sequence). Trimming stripped 7 bases from V and 5 bases from J, with 12 bases between. CDR3 length: 13 amino acids. The chain's CDR3 is CASILSHDNEQFF. The CDR3 DNA follows: TGTGCCAGCATCCTTTCCCATGACAATGAGCAGTTCTTC.

This clonotype was counted only a few times. V and J are TRBV25-1 and TRBJ2-7; D remains ambiguous. The length of the CDR3 is 12 residues. Germline CDR1 reads MGHDK; CDR2 reads SYGVNS. Trimming removed 5 bases from V and 0 bases from J, with 5 bases in between. The CDR3 loop is CASSPSSYEQYF. CDR3 sequence (DNA): TGTGCCAGCAGTCCAAGCTCCTACGAGCAGTACTTC.

The gene calls are TRBV4-2 and TRBJ2-3, with a possible D match to TRBD2 (6 bases). The CDR3 is 14 amino acids. CDR1 is LGHNA and CDR2 is YNFKEQ in the germline V gene. The ends were cut back, 0 bases at V and 3 bases at J, with 7 bases in the middle. The CDR3 here is CASSQDRGTDTQYF. The CDR3 DNA sequence: TGTGCCAGCAGCCAAGATCGGGGGACAGATACGCAGTATTTT.

This clonotype was counted many times. This chain links TRBV29-1 with TRBJ2-5, with D perhaps TRBD2 (6 bases). The V and J ends lost 3 bases and 4 bases respectively, with 9 bases between them. This CDR3 is built from 12 residues. Germline assignment: CDR1 SQVTM and CDR2 ANQGSEA. The CDR3 region is CSVDSGVETQYF. The CDR3 DNA reads as TGCAGCGTTGACTCGGGAGTAGAGACCCAGTACTTC.

Ten or more counts support this clonotype. The chain carries TRBV7-9 and TRBJ2-5; 10 positions agree with TRBD1. V trimming: 6 bases; J trimming: 4 bases; junction bases outside the gene matches: 5. CDR3 length: 14 amino acids. Germline CDR1 is SEHNR and CDR2 is FQNEAQ (reference sequence). The CDR3 sequence is CASSDRGLRETQYF. The DNA for the CDR3 is TGTGCCAGCAGTGACAGGGGGCTTCGAGAGACCCAGTACTTC. The entire variable domain, with the rest obtained from reference TRBV7-9 and TRBJ2-5, is as follows: DTGVSQNPRHKITKRGQNVTFRCDPISEHNRLYWYRQTLGQGPEFLTYFQNEAQLEKSRLLSDRFSAERPKGSFSTLEIQRTEQGDSAMYLCASSDRGLRETQYFGPGTRLLVL.

This clonotype has at least ten counts. The chain couples TRBV7-3 to TRBJ2-2, with 8 nucleotides matching TRBD1. Germline CDR1 and CDR2: SGHTA and FQGTGA. The CDR3 sequence is 14 residues long. The V segment lost 1 base and the J segment 6 bases; nucleotides outside the gene matches: 1. The CDR3 sequence is CASSLMDRAGELFF. CDR3 sequence (DNA): TGTGCCAGCAGCTTAATGGACAGGGCCGGGGAGCTGTTTTTT.

This clonotype was observed many times. V usage is TRBV6-1 and J usage is TRBJ2-2; 9 bases map to TRBD1. Trimming took 1 base from V and 3 from J; bases not matched to a gene: 0. The germline V gene encodes CDR1 MNHNS and CDR2 SASEGT. This CDR3 is built from 15 residues. CDR3 residues: CASSEGTGDTGELFF. DNA for the CDR3: TGTGCCAGCAGTGAAGGGACAGGGGACACCGGGGAGCTGTTTTTT.

Ten or more counts support this clonotype. The chain links TRBV11-2 to TRBJ2-7; D not certain. The germline V and J ends were trimmed by 5 bases and 2 bases, with 4 bases remaining between them. Germline CDR1 SGHAT, CDR2 FQNNGV. The length of the CDR3 is 11 residues. The CDR3 reads CASSTAYEQYF. In DNA form, the CDR3 reads TGTGCCAGCAGCACCGCCTACGAGCAGTACTTC.

This clonotype was recorded many times. The rearrangement joins TRBV20-1 to TRBJ2-7; TRBD2 aligns across 9 bases. The trim removed 4 bases at V and 1 base at J, leaving 8 bases unmatched. The CDR3 extends over 15 amino acids. Germline V gene sequence: CDR1 DFQATT, CDR2 SNEGSKA (reference sequence). CDR3 bases: TGCAGTGCTATGTACGCGGGAGGGCCGTCCTACGAGCAGTACTTC. It codes for CSAMYAGGPSYEQYF.

This clonotype was counted only a few times. The gene calls are TRBV3-1 and TRBJ2-3, with TRBD2 matching over 8 bases. The V gene's germline CDR1 is LGHDT and CDR2 YNNKEL (reference sequence). V shed 5 bases and J 2 bases; nucleotides not matched to a gene: 6. This CDR3 is 15 amino acids long. The chain's CDR3 is CASSSRGGVTDTQYF. The CDR3 DNA follows: TGTGCCAGCAGCAGCCGGGGGGGAGTCACAGATACGCAGTATTTT.

V usage is TRBV6-5 and J usage is TRBJ1-1; D remains ambiguous. Germline CDR1 and CDR2: MNHEY and SVGAGI. This CDR3 spans 15 amino acids. V was shortened by 7 bases and J by 6 bases, with 21 bases between the two germline ends. CDR3 loop: CASTLTGRYAAEAFF. The CDR3 DNA reads as TGTGCCAGCACCCTGACGGGAAGGTATGCGGCTGAAGCTTTCTTT.